Sequencing of this T cell receptor beta chain was carried out in a study of beta chain features in type 1 diabetes. Overall study results and limits: People with Type 1 diabetes carried modestly yet significantly shorter TCRB CDR3s in all four CD4+ subsets. In patients and controls equally, PCR might favor templates that are shorter.

Sorted populations all had greater than 95% purity. Remarks on this clone: What it binds is not known.

Germline V gene data show CDR1 as SEHNR and CDR2 as FQNEAQ (reference sequence). V lost 5 bases to trimming and J lost 8 bases, with 10 bases between them. The CDR3 loop spans 12 amino acids. All of the isolated RNA was reverse transcribed, so expressed TCRB transcripts were sequenced. The assay was immunoSEQ multiplex PCR, and TCRdb's table has in-frame clones only and misses some. Of about 160,000 clones in the sample, 7.5% to 9.5% are singletons; the top ten hold over 0.45%. The sample was central memory CD4+ T cells from blood. The genes are TRBV7-9 and TRBJ2-1; D call uncertain. The receptor comes from a woman aged 18 to 35 with type 1 diabetes. CDR3 nucleotide sequence: TGTGCCAGCAGCGACCGACTTTATGAGCAGTTCTTC. Translation: CASSDRLYEQFF.